The 6 T cell receptor beta chains listed next were all sequenced from one sample in a study of blood T cell repertoires in COVID-19. The protocol was immunoSEQ multiplex PCR, while the TCRdb copy is restricted to in-frame clones and leaves out a portion. In the table there are around 51,000 clones, 85% to 90% of which are singletons. The sequenced sample consisted of peripheral blood. These receptors all come from an elderly man with active COVID-19.

The V gene is TRBV7-2, the J gene TRBJ1-2; 7 nucleotides align to TRBD1. The CDR3 contains 14 residues. V gave up 6 bases and J gave up 5 bases; unmatched junction bases: 9. Germline CDR1 reads SGHTA; CDR2 reads FQGNSA. The chain's CDR3 is CASREIQGRYGYTF. The CDR3 DNA is TGTGCCAGCAGAGAGATACAGGGGCGATATGGCTACACCTTC.

The gene calls are TRBV21-1 and TRBJ2-7; the table's D call, TRBD2, has no DNA check behind it. TRBV21-1 is described as a pseudogene. This CDR3 has 15 residues. This chain's CDR3 is CASSKEGLAGGEQYF. CDR3 in DNA: TGTGCCAGCAGCAAAGAAGGACTAGCGGGAGGCGAGCAGTACTTC.

The gene calls are TRBV28 and TRBJ1-2; no clear D. The CDR3 runs 12 residues. V lost 5 bases and J lost 1, with 5 bases in between. Germline loops: CDR1 MDHEN, CDR2 SYDVKM. The CDR3 bases are TGTGCCAGCAGTCAAAATAACTATGGCTACACCTTC. This translates into CASSQNNYGYTF.

The chain combines TRBV5-1 with TRBJ2-5; D uncertain. This CDR3 is built from 13 residues. The V gene lost 5 bases and the J gene lost 3 bases, with 11 bases spanning the gap. Per the germline V gene, CDR1 is SGHRS and CDR2 is YFSETQ. The DNA of the CDR3 is TGCGCCAGCAGACCGGAGAACAAAGAGACCCAGTACTTC. Protein product: CASRPENKETQYF.

The chain joins TRBV9 to TRBJ1-1, with D possibly TRBD1 on 6 matching bases. This CDR3 has 17 residues. Germline V CDR1 and CDR2: SGDLS, YYNGEE. Trimming cost V 2 bases and J 4 bases, with 21 bases left between them. The CDR3 sequence is CASSVGTSWGEGTEAFF. In nucleotides, the CDR3 is TGTGCCAGCAGCGTGGGGACAAGCTGGGGGGAGGGCACTGAAGCTTTCTTT.

The rearrangement uses TRBV19 and TRBJ1-5, with no clear D. The length of the CDR3 is 16 residues. CDR1 and CDR2 (germline): LNHDA, SQIVND (reference sequence). V was cut by 4 bases and J by 0 bases, with 13 bases left in between. The chain's CDR3 is CASSTPGSFSNQPQHF. The CDR3 bases are TGTGCCAGTAGTACCCCGGGAAGTTTTAGCAATCAGCCCCAGCATTTT. Filled out from reference TRBV19 and TRBJ1-5, the complete variable domain reads DGGITQSPKYLFRKEGQNVTLSCEQNLNHDAMYWYRQDPGQGLRLIYYSQIVNDFQKGDIAEGYSVSREKKESFPLTVTSAQKNPTAFYLCASSTPGSFSNQPQHFGDGTRLSIL.